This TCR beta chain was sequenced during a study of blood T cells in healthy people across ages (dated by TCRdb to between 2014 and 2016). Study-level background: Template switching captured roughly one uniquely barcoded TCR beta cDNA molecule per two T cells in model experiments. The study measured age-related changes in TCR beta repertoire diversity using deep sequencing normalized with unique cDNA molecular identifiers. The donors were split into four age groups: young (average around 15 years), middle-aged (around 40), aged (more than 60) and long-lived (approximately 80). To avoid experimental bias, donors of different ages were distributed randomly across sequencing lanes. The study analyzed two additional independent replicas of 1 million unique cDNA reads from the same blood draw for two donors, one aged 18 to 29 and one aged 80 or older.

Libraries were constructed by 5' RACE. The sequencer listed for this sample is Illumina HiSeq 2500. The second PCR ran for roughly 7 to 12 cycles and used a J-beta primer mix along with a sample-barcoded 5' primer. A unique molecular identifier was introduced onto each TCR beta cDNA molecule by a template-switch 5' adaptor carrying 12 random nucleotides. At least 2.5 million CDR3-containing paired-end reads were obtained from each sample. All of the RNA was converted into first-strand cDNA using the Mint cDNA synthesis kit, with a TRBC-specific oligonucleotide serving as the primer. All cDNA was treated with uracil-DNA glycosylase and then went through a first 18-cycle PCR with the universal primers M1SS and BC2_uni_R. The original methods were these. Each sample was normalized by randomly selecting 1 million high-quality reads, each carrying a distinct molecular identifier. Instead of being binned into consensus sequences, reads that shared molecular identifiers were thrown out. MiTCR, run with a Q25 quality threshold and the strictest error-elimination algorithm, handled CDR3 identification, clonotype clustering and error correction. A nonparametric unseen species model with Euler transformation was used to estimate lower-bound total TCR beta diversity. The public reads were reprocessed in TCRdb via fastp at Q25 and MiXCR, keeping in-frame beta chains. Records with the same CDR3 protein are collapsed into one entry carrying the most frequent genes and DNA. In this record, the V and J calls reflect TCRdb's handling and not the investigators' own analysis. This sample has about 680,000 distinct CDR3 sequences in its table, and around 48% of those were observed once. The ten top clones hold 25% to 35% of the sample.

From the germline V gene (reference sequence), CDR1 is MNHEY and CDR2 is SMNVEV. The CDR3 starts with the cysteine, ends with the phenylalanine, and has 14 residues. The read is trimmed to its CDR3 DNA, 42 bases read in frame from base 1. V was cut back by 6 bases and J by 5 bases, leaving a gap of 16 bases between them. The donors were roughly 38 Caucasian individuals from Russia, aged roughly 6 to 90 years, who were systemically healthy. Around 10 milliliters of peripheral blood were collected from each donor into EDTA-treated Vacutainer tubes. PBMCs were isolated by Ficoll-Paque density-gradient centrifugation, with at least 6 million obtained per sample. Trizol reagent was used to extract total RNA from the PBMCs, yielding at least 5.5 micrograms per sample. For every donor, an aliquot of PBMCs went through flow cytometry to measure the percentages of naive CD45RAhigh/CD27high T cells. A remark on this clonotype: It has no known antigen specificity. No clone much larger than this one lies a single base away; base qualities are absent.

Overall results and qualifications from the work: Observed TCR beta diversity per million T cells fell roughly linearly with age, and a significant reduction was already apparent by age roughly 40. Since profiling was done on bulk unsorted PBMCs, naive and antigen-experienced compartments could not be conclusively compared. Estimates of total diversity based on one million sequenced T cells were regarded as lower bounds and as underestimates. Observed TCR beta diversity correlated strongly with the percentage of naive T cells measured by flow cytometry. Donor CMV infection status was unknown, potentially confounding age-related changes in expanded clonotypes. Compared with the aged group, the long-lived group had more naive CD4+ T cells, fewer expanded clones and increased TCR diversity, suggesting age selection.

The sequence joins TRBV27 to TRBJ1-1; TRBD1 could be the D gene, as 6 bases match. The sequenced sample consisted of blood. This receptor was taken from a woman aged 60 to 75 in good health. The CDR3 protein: CASSQGTRGTEAFF. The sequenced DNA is TGTGCCAGCAGCCAGGGGACTAGGGGAACTGAAGCTTTCTTT.